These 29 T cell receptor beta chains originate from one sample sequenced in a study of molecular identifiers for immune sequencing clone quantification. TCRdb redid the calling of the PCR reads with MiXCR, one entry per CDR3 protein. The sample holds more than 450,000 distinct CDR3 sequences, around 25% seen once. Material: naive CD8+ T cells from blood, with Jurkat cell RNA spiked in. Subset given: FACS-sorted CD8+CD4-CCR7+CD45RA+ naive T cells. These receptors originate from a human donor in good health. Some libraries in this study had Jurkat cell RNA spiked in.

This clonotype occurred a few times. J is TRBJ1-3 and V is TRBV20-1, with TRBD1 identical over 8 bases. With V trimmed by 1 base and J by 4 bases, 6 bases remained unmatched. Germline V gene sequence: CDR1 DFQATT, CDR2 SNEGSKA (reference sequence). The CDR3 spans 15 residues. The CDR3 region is CSARGGTGGGNTIYF. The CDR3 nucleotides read TGCAGTGCTAGAGGAGGGACAGGAGGCGGAAACACCATATATTTT.

CDR3 coding DNA: TGTGCCAGCAATCCCGACCTTGTTCCGTTCTCTGGGGCCAACGTCCTGACTTTC. Translating it yields CASNPDLVPFSGANVLTF. The rearrangement joins TRBV6-2 or TRBV6-3 to TRBJ2-6, with unresolved D. Germline CDR1 reads MNHEY; CDR2 reads SVGEGT. V dropped 7 bases and J dropped 0 bases, with 19 bases sitting between them. The CDR3 is 18 residues long.

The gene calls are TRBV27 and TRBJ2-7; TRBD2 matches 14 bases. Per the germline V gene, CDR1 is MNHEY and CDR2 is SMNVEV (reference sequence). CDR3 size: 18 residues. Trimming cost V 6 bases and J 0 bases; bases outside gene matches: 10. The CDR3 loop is CASSLKGLAGESSYEQYF. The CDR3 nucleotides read TGTGCCAGCAGCCTAAAGGGACTAGCGGGAGAGAGCTCCTACGAGCAGTACTTC.

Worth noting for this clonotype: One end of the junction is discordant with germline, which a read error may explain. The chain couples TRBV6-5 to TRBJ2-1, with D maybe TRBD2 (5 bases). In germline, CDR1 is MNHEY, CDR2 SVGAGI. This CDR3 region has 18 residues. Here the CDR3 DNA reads TGTGCCAGCAGTTACTCCTTGGTACCGGGAAGTCCCTACAACGAGCAGTTCTTC. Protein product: CASSYSLVPGSPYNEQFF.

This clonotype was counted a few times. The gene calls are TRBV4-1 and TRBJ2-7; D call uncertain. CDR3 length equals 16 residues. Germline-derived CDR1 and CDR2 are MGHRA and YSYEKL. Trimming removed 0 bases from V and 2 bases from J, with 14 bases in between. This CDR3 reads CASSQDESTPTYEQYF. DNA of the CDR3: TGCGCCAGCAGCCAAGATGAATCGACACCAACCTACGAGCAGTACTTC.

The CDR3 region is CASSNTGNTEAFF. In DNA, the CDR3 is TGTGCCAGCAGTAACACTGGGAACACTGAAGCTTTCTTT. The rearrangement uses TRBV27 and TRBJ1-1, with D uncertain. There are 13 residues in the CDR3. Deletions cut 5 bases from V and 1 base from J, with 8 bases between. In germline, CDR1 is MNHEY, CDR2 SMNVEV (reference sequence).

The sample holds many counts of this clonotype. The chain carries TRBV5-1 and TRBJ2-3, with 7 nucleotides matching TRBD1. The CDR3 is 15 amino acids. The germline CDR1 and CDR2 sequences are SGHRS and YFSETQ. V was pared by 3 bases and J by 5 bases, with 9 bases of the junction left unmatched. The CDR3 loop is CASSWRQGERDTQYF. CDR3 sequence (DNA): TGCGCCAGCAGCTGGAGACAGGGCGAAAGAGATACGCAGTATTTT. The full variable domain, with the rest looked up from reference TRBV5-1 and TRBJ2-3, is KAGVTQTPRYLIKTRGQQVTLSCSPISGHRSVSWYQQTPGQGLQFLFEYFSETQRNKGNFPGRFSGRQFSNSRSEMNVSTLELGDSALYLCASSWRQGERDTQYFGPGTRLTVL.

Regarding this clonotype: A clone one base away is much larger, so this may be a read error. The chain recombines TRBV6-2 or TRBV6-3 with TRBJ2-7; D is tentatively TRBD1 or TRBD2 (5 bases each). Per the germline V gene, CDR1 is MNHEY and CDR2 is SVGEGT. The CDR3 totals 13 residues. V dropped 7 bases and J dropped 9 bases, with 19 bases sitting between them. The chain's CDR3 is CASKAGTLNAQYF. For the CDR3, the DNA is TGTGCCAGCAAGGCCGGGACCCTCAACGCGCAGTACTTC.

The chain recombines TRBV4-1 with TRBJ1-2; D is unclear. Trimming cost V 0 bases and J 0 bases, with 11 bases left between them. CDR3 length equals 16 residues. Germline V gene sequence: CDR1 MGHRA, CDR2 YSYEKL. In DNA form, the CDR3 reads TGCGCCAGCAGCCAAGATGGTTCTGTAACTAACTATGGCTACACCTTC. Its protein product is CASSQDGSVTNYGYTF.

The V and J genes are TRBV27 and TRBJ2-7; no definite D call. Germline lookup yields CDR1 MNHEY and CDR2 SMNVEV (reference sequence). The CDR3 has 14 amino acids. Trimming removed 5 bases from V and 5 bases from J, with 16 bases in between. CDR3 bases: TGTGCCAGCAGTCCACTCCCGATAGAGCACGAGCAGTACTTC. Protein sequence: CASSPLPIEHEQYF.

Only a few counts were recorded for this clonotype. The CDR3 coding sequence is TGCGCCAGCAACCCAGCGGGAGGGCCCCGTGAGCAGTTCTTC. It codes for CASNPAGGPREQFF. The chain is built from TRBV4-1 and TRBJ2-1; 10 nucleotides line up with TRBD2. This CDR3 contains 14 residues. CDR1 is MGHRA, CDR2 YSYEKL, per germline. Trimming cost V 7 bases and J 9 bases; bases outside gene matches: 9.

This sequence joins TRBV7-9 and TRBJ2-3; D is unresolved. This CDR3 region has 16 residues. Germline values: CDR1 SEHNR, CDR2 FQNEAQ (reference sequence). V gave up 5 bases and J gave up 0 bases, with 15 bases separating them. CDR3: CASSVGYVPSTDTQYF. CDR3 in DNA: TGTGCCAGCAGCGTAGGATATGTTCCGAGCACAGATACGCAGTATTTT.

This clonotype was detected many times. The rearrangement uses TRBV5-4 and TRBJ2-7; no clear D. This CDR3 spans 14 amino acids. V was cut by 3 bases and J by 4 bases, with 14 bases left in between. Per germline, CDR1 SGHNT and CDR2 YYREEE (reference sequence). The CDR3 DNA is TGTGCCAGCAGCTCGTCTCTGGGGATGTACGAGCAGTACTTC. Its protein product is CASSSSLGMYEQYF. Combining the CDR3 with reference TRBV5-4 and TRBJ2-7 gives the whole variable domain ETGVTQSPTHLIKTRGQQVTLRCSSQSGHNTVSWYQQALGQGPQFIFQYYREEENGRGNFPPRFSGLQFPNYSSELNVNALELDDSALYLCASSSSLGMYEQYFGPGTRLTVT.

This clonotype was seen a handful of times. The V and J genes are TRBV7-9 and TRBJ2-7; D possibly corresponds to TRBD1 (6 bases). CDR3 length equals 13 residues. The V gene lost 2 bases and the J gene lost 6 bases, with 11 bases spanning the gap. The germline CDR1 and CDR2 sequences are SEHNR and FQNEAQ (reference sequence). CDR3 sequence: CASSLPGVGEQYF. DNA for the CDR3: TGTGCCAGCAGCTTACCAGGGGTTGGCGAGCAGTACTTC.

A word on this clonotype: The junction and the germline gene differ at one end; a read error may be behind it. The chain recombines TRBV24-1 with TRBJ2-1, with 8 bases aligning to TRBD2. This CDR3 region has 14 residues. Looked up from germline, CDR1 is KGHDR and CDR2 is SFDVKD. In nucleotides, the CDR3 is TGTGCCACCAGTGATGTAGCGGGGAAGGATGAGCAGCTCTTC. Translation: CATSDVAGKDEQLF.

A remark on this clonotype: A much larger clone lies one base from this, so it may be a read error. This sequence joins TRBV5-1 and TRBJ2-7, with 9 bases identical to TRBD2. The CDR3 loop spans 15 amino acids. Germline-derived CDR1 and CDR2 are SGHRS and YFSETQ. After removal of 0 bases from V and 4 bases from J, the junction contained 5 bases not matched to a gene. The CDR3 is CASSLGREGQYEQYF. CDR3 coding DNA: TGCGCCAGCAGCTTGGGGCGGGAGGGCCAGTACGAGCAGTACTTC.

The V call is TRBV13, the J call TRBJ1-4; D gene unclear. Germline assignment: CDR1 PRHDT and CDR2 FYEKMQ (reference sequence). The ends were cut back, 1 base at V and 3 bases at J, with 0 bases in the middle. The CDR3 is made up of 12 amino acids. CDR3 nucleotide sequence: TGTGCCAGCAGCTTAGCTAATGAAAAACTGTTTTTT. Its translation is CASSLANEKLFF.

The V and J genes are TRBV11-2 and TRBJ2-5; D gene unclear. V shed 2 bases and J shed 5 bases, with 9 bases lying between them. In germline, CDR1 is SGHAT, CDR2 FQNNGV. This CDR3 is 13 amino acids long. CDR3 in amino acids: CASSLIPVETQYF. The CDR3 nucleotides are TGTGCCAGCAGCTTAATCCCTGTCGAGACCCAGTACTTC.

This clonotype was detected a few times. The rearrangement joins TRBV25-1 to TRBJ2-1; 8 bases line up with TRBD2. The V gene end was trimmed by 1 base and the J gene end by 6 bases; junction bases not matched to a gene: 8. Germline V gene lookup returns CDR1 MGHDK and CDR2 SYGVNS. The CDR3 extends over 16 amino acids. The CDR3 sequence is CASSEFGGGPSNEQFF. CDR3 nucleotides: TGTGCCAGCAGTGAATTTGGCGGGGGGCCTTCCAATGAGCAGTTCTTC.

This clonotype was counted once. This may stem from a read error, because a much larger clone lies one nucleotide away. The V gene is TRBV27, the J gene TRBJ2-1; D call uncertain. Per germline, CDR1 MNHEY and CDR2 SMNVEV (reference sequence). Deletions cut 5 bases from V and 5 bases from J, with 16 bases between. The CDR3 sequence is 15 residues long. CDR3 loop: CASSPIPADHNEQFF. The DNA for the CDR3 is TGTGCCAGCAGTCCCATCCCCGCAGATCACAATGAGCAGTTCTTC.

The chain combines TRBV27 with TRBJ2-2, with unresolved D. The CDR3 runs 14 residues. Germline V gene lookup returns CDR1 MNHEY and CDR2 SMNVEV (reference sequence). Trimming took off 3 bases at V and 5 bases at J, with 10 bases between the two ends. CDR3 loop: CASSFLMGTGELFF. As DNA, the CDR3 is TGTGCCAGCAGTTTCCTCATGGGGACCGGGGAGCTGTTTTTT.

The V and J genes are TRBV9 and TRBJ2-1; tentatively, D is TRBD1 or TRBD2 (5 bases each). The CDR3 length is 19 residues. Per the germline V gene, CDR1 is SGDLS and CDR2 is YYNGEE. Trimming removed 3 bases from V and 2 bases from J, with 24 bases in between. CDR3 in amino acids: CASSASIVIPGAPYNEQFF. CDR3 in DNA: TGTGCCAGCAGCGCCAGTATAGTTATTCCCGGGGCCCCCTACAATGAGCAGTTCTTC. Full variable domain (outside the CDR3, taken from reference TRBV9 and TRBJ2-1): DSGVTQTPKHLITATGQRVTLRCSPRSGDLSVYWYQQSLDQGLQFLIQYYNGEERAKGNILERFSAQQFPDLHSELNLSSLELGDSALYFCASSASIVIPGAPYNEQFFGPGTRLTVL.

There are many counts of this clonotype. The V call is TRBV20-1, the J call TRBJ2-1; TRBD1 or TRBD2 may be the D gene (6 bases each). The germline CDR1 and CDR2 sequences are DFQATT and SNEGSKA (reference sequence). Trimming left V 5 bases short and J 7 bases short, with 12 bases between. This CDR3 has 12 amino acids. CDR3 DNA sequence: TGCAGTGCTCCAGAAGGGGGGAATGAGCAGTTCTTC. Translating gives CSAPEGGNEQFF.

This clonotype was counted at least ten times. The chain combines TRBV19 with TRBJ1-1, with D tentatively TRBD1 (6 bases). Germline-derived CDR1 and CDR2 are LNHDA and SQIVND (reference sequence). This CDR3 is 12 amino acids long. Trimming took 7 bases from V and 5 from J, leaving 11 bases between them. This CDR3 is CASTGGDTEAFF. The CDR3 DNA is TGTGCCAGTACTGGGGGCGATACTGAAGCTTTCTTT. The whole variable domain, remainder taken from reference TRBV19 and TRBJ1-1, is DGGITQSPKYLFRKEGQNVTLSCEQNLNHDAMYWYRQDPGQGLRLIYYSQIVNDFQKGDIAEGYSVSREKKESFPLTVTSAQKNPTAFYLCASTGGDTEAFFGQGTRLTVV.

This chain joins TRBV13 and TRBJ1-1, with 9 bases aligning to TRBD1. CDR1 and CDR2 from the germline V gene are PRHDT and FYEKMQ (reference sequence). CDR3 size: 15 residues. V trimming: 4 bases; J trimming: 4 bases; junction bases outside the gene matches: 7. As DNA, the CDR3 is TGTGCCAGCAGCTCGGGACAGGGAGAGGGCACTGAAGCTTTCTTT. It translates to CASSSGQGEGTEAFF.

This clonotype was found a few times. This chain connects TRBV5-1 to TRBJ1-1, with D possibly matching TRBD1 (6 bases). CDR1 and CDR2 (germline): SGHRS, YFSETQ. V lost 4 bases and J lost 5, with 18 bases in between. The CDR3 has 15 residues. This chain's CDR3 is CASSLGQGFGTEAFF. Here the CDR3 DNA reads TGCGCCAGCAGCCTGGGGCAGGGGTTCGGGACTGAAGCTTTCTTT.

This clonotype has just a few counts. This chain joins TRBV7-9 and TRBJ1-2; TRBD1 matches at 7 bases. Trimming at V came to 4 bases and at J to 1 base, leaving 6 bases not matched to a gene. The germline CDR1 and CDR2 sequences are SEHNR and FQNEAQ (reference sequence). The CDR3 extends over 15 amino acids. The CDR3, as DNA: TGTGCCAGCAGCTCCGGGACAGCTTATAACTATGGCTACACCTTC. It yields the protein CASSSGTAYNYGYTF.

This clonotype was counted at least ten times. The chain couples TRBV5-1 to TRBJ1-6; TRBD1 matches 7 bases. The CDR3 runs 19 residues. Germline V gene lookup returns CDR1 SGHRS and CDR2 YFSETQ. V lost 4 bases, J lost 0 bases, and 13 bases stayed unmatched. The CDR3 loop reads CASSNRDRYSSSYNSPLHF. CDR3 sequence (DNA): TGCGCCAGCAGCAACCGGGACAGATACTCAAGCTCCTATAATTCACCCCTCCACTTT.

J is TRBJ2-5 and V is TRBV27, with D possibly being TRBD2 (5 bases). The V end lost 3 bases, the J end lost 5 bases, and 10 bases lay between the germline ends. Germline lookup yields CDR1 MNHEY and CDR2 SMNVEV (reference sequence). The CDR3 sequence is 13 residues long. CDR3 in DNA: TGTGCCAGCAGTTTGTCGGGATATGAGACCCAGTACTTC. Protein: CASSLSGYETQYF.